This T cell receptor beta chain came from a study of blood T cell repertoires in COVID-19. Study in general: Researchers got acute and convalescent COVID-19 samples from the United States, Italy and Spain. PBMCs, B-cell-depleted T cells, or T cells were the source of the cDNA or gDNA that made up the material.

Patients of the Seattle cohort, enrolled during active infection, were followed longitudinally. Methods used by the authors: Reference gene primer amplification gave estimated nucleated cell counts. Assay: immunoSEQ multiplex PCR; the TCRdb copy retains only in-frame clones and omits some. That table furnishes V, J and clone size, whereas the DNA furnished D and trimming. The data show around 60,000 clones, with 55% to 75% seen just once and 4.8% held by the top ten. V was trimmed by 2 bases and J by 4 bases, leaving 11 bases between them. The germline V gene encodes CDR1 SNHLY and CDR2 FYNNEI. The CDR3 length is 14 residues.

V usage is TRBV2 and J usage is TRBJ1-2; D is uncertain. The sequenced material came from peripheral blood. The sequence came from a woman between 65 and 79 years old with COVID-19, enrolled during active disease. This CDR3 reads CASSESLGGYGYTF. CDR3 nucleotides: TGTGCCAGCAGTGAATCGCTCGGCGGCTATGGCTACACCTTC.